This is a list of T cell receptor beta chains from one sample in a study of blood T cell repertoires in COVID-19. The table came from immunoSEQ multiplex PCR; TCRdb's copy has only in-frame clones and leaves some out. Of about 180,000 clones in the sample, less than 90% were seen once. Source material: PBMCs or T cells enriched from blood (not recorded which). These receptors were taken from a human donor with acute COVID-19. The donor label of this sample is uncertain. The CDR3 runs from the conserved cysteine through the conserved F or W. A D gene is named only where the DNA matches it firmly. Part of the rows lack a size; the others show once, few, many or a class for expanded clones.

V gene	clone size	J gene	D gene	CDR3 length	CDR3 protein	CDR3 DNA
TRBV18	NA	TRBJ1-3	TRBD1	16	CASSPQQGARGNTIYF	TGTGCCAGCTCACCACAACAGGGGGCACGTGGAAACACCATATATTTT
TRBV12-3/TRBV12-4	few	TRBJ1-1	NA	13	CASSGAGVGEAFF	TGTGCCAGCAGTGGGGCTGGGGTTGGGGAAGCTTTCTTT
TRBV7-9	NA	TRBJ1-4	TRBD1	14	CASSLAGQGEKLFF	TGTGCCAGCAGCTTAGCGGGACAGGGTGAAAAACTGTTTTTT
TRBV9	NA	TRBJ1-4	NA	15	CASSSVGGRGEKLFF	TGTGCCAGCAGCTCCGTCGGGGGGAGAGGGGAAAAACTGTTTTTT
TRBV19	once	TRBJ1-2	NA	15	CASSILPSGTSGYTF	TGTGCCAGTAGTATCCTCCCTTCTGGGACATCTGGCTACACCTTC
TRBV29-1	NA	TRBJ2-6	NA	19	CSVEDPDRRRISGANVLTF	TGCAGCGTTGAAGACCCTGACAGGAGGCGAATCTCTGGGGCCAACGTCCTGACTTTC
TRBV19	NA	TRBJ1-5	NA	15	CATRGVLYSNQPQHF	TGTGCCACCAGGGGTGTCCTCTATAGCAATCAGCCCCAGCATTTT
TRBV10-3	few	TRBJ1-1	TRBD1	14	CAISVGSDRAEAFF	TGTGCCATCAGTGTTGGGAGCGACAGGGCCGAAGCTTTCTTT
TRBV7-3	NA	TRBJ2-6	TRBD2	19	CASSPTTSGGISGANVLTF	TGTGCCAGCAGCCCTACTACTAGCGGGGGGATCTCTGGGGCCAACGTCCTGACTTTC
TRBV7-2	NA	TRBJ1-1	NA	14	CASRPGQSTLEAFF	TGTGCCAGCAGGCCCGGACAGTCTACCCTTGAAGCTTTCTTT
TRBV7-2	once	TRBJ2-5	NA	14	CASSLLGQGRTQYF	TGTGCCAGCAGCTTACTAGGGCAGGGAAGGACCCAGTACTTC
TRBV10-3	NA	TRBJ1-1	NA	13	CATGPDRVTEAFF	TGTGCCACAGGCCCGGACAGAGTGACTGAAGCTTTCTTT
TRBV23-1	NA	TRBJ2-7	NA	16	CASSHRRTPATYEQYF	TGCGCCAGCAGTCATCGCCGGACACCTGCTACCTACGAGCAGTACTTC
TRBV9	NA	TRBJ1-4	NA	15	CASSARGSGNEKLFF	TGTGCCAGCAGCGCCAGGGGATCGGGAAATGAAAAACTGTTTTTT
TRBV6-2/TRBV6-3	NA	TRBJ2-2	NA	15	CASSYATPNTGELFF	TGTGCCAGCAGTTACGCGACTCCTAACACCGGGGAGCTGTTTTTT
TRBV5-7	once	TRBJ2-7	NA	15	CASSCPSRKFSEQYF	TGTGCCAGCAGCTGCCCCTCCAGGAAGTTTAGCGAGCAGTACTTC
TRBV11-2	NA	TRBJ1-1	NA	15	CASSPFGGRVTEAFF	TGTGCCAGCAGTCCTTTCGGGGGGCGCGTCACTGAAGCTTTCTTT
TRBV4-1	NA	TRBJ2-6	NA	15	CASRSEGPGANVLTF	TGCGCCAGCAGAAGTGAGGGTCCTGGGGCCAACGTCCTGACTTTC
TRBV3-1/TRBV3-2	NA	TRBJ2-3	NA	17	CASSQETPRDITDTQYF	TGTGCCAGCAGCCAAGAGACCCCTCGGGACATCACAGATACGCAGTATTTT
TRBV30	NA	TRBJ2-1	TRBD1	18	CAWSVGGWGSSSYNEQFF	TGTGCCTGGAGTGTAGGGGGCTGGGGTAGTTCATCCTACAATGAGCAGTTCTTC
TRBV6-2/TRBV6-3	NA	TRBJ2-7	TRBD2	19	CASSFYPGLTSGRSYEQYF	TGTGCCAGCAGTTTCTACCCCGGACTAACTAGCGGACGGTCCTACGAGCAGTACTTC
TRBV2	NA	TRBJ1-6	NA	13	CASSEIRRSPLHF	TGTGCCAGCAGTGAAATTCGGAGGTCACCCCTCCACTTT
TRBV3-1/TRBV3-2	NA	TRBJ1-5	NA	13	CASSKGSNQPQHF	TGTGCCAGCAGCAAGGGGAGCAATCAGCCCCAGCATTTT
TRBV4-2	NA	TRBJ2-3	TRBD2	19	CASSQPGLAGGRSTDTQYF	TGTGCCAGCAGCCAGCCGGGACTAGCGGGGGGTAGGAGCACAGATACGCAGTATTTT
TRBV7-2	NA	TRBJ2-2	NA	12	CASSLRVGELFF	TGTGCCAGCAGCTTACGTGTCGGGGAGCTGTTTTTT